Shown below are 22 T cell receptor beta chains from a single sample sequenced in a study of blood T cell repertoires in COVID-19 (TCRdb year 2020). Library method: the immunoSEQ multiplex PCR assay. The immuneACCESS repertoire file appears here via TCRdb, limited to in-frame rearrangements. These files lack a portion of the clones; in checked studies, under half of the deficit traces to unresolved V genes, and the cause of the others is not known. The sample yields roughly 150,000 clones; roughly nine tenths were counted once. The ten biggest clones cover approximately 2.8% of the sample. Sample: peripheral blood. The receptors derive from a man aged 60 to 75 with acute or convalescent COVID-19.

This rearrangement joins TRBV4-3 to TRBJ2-2; unclear D gene. The CDR3 has 18 residues. CDR1 LGHNA and CDR2 YSLEER come from the germline V gene. The ends were cut back, 0 bases at V and 5 bases at J, with 19 bases in the middle. This CDR3 is CASSQDRVFADQTGELFF. As DNA, the CDR3 is TGCGCCAGCAGCCAAGATCGGGTTTTCGCAGACCAAACCGGGGAGCTGTTTTTT.

This chain links TRBV6-6 with TRBJ2-2; tentative D call: TRBD2 (6 bases). Germline V gene sequence: CDR1 MNHNY, CDR2 SVGAGI (reference sequence). With 8 bases removed from V and 6 bases from J, the gap between germline ends came to 16 bases. The CDR3 is 14 residues long. The CDR3 region is CASGPAGGSGELFF. CDR3 coding DNA: TGTGCCAGCGGCCCAGCCGGAGGGTCCGGGGAGCTGTTTTTT.

The J gene is TRBJ1-5, the V gene TRBV18; TRBD1 might be the D (5 bases). The V gene's germline CDR1 is KGHSH and CDR2 LQKENI. This CDR3 region has 15 residues. V lost 3 bases and J 4 bases, leaving 13 bases between the germline ends. The CDR3 DNA sequence: TGTGCCAGCTCACCTGCGCGCAGGGCAAATCAGCCCCAGCATTTT. This gives the protein CASSPARRANQPQHF.

This sequence joins TRBV19 and TRBJ1-6; TRBD1 matches 7 bases. This CDR3 has 15 residues. J was trimmed by 7 bases and V by 7 bases; bases with no gene match: 10. Germline CDR1 LNHDA, CDR2 SQIVND (reference sequence). CDR3 sequence: CASTNRGGRNSPLHF. The CDR3 DNA follows: TGTGCCAGTACAAATAGAGGGGGCAGGAATTCACCCCTCCACTTT.

The V call is TRBV11-2, the J call TRBJ1-2; a possible D gene is TRBD1 (6 bases). CDR1 is SGHAT and CDR2 is FQNNGV in the germline V gene. V was cut by 0 bases and J by 4 bases, with 12 bases left in between. The CDR3 runs to 15 residues. The CDR3 nucleotides are TGTGCCAGCAGCTTAGAGGGGGGGCTTAGCTATGGCTACACCTTC. Amino acids: CASSLEGGLSYGYTF. The full variable domain, completed using reference TRBV11-2 and TRBJ1-2, is EAGVAQSPRYKIIEKRQSVAFWCNPISGHATLYWYQQILGQGPKLLIQFQNNGVVDDSQLPKDRFSAERLKGVDSTLKIQPAKLEDSAVYLCASSLEGGLSYGYTFGSGTRLTVV.

This clone occurred a few times. This chain uses TRBV29-1 with TRBJ2-7; D uncertain. Trimming took 4 bases from V and 5 from J, leaving 9 bases between them. Per germline, CDR1 SQVTM and CDR2 ANQGSEA. The CDR3 covers 11 residues. This CDR3 is CSVGLPNEQYF. CDR3 nucleotides: TGCAGCGTTGGGCTCCCCAACGAGCAGTACTTC.

This rearrangement joins TRBV27 to TRBJ1-5; no firm D call. The CDR3 runs 16 residues. Germline-derived CDR1 and CDR2 are MNHEY and SMNVEV (reference sequence). V dropped 9 bases and J dropped 4 bases, with 22 bases sitting between them. The CDR3 here is CASGVDPGRRNQPQHF. CDR3 coding DNA: TGTGCCAGTGGGGTTGATCCGGGAAGAAGAAATCAGCCCCAGCATTTT.

This clone was detected a few times. The V call is TRBV10-2, the J call TRBJ1-6; possibly TRBD1 for D (6 bases). The germline V and J ends were trimmed by 0 bases and 5 bases, with 8 bases remaining between them. The CDR3 covers 15 residues. In germline, CDR1 is WSHSY, CDR2 SAAADI. The CDR3 loop is CASSESRQDNSPLHF. The CDR3 DNA is TGCGCCAGCAGTGAGTCCCGACAGGATAATTCACCCCTCCACTTT.

This clone was counted a single time. The V gene is TRBV6-1, the J gene TRBJ2-1; a weak D match, TRBD2 (6 bases). The CDR3 contains 16 residues. Germline V gene sequence: CDR1 MNHNS, CDR2 SASEGT. Trimming removed 4 bases at V and 7 bases at J, with 20 bases between. The CDR3 protein is CASSGAGLGGLNEQFF. CDR3 in DNA: TGTGCCAGCAGTGGAGCGGGCCTTGGAGGTCTGAATGAGCAGTTCTTC.

This chain joins TRBV14 and TRBJ2-3; D is perhaps TRBD1 (6 bases). Germline loops: CDR1 SGHDN, CDR2 FVKESK. The CDR3 is 15 residues long. The germline V and J ends were trimmed by 3 bases and 2 bases, with 12 bases remaining between them. CDR3 nucleotide sequence: TGTGCCAGCAGCCAGTGGCGGACAGACACAGATACGCAGTATTTT. Residues: CASSQWRTDTDTQYF. The whole variable domain, filled in from reference TRBV14 and TRBJ2-3, reads EAGVTQFPSHSVIEKGQTVTLRCDPISGHDNLYWYRRVMGKEIKFLLHFVKESKQDESGMPNNRFLAERTGGTYSTLKVQPAELEDSGVYFCASSQWRTDTDTQYFGPGTRLTVL.

The J gene is TRBJ1-3, the V gene TRBV30; D may be TRBD1 (6 bases). CDR3 length: 14 amino acids. Germline V gene lookup returns CDR1 GTSNPN and CDR2 SVGIG (reference sequence). The germline V and J ends were trimmed by 2 bases and 3 bases, with 11 bases remaining between them. This chain's CDR3 is CAWSTSRGGNTIYF. The DNA for the CDR3 is TGTGCCTGGAGTACCAGCAGGGGTGGAAACACCATATATTTT.

The chain carries TRBV14 and TRBJ1-1, with D possibly being TRBD1 (5 bases). From germline, CDR1 is SGHDN and CDR2 FVKESK. The CDR3 length is 13 residues. Trimming took off 0 bases at V and 11 bases at J, with 13 bases between the two ends. The chain's CDR3 is CASSQDRRVGAFF. In nucleotides, the CDR3 is TGTGCCAGCAGCCAAGACCGCAGGGTTGGGGCTTTCTTT.

This clone was seen only a few times. The chain combines TRBV10-2 with TRBJ1-5, with 8 bases that match TRBD1. The ends lost 5 bases at V and 4 bases at J; junction bases unmatched: 10. The CDR3 covers 16 residues. The germline V gene encodes CDR1 WSHSY and CDR2 SAAADI. CDR3 loop: CASSTGSRGHNQPQHF. The CDR3 region has the DNA TGCGCCAGCAGTACGGGAAGCAGGGGGCATAATCAGCCCCAGCATTTT.

This clone was seen just once. The chain uses TRBV2 and TRBJ2-2; tentatively, D is TRBD1 (5 bases). The CDR3 loop spans 14 amino acids. V was cut by 4 bases and J by 6 bases, with 12 bases left in between. Germline V CDR1 and CDR2: SNHLY, FYNNEI. CDR3 region: CASSGQGSSGELFF. Written as DNA, the CDR3 is TGTGCCAGCAGTGGGCAGGGTAGTTCCGGGGAGCTGTTTTTT.

This clone was recorded only once. The V gene is TRBV7-2, the J gene TRBJ2-3, with D unclear. This CDR3 is 13 amino acids long. Germline V gene sequence: CDR1 SGHTA, CDR2 FQGNSA. Trimming took off 3 bases at V and 6 bases at J, with 10 bases between the two ends. The CDR3 region is CASSFGARDTQYF. CDR3 coding DNA: TGTGCCAGCAGCTTTGGTGCACGGGATACGCAGTATTTT.

The chain links TRBV5-6 to TRBJ2-2, with D possibly matching TRBD1 (6 bases). Germline assignment: CDR1 SGHDT and CDR2 YYEEEE. V was clipped by 1 base and J by 0 bases, with 10 bases between them. CDR3 size: 16 residues. The chain's CDR3 is CASSLSGTPNTGELFF. DNA of the CDR3: TGTGCCAGCAGCTTGTCCGGGACACCGAACACCGGGGAGCTGTTTTTT.

The V gene is TRBV6-4, the J gene TRBJ1-1; TRBD1 aligns across 7 bases. Germline trimming cut 7 bases from V and 1 base from J; bases unmatched to any gene: 6. Per germline, CDR1 MRHNA and CDR2 SNTAGT. The CDR3 has 14 amino acids. This CDR3 is CASKKGQSNTEAFF. In DNA, the CDR3 is TGTGCCAGCAAAAAGGGACAGTCGAACACTGAAGCTTTCTTT.

The chain uses TRBV5-6 and TRBJ1-1; D may be TRBD1 (6 bases). Germline values: CDR1 SGHDT, CDR2 YYEEEE. V lost 5 bases, J lost 3 bases, and 17 bases lay in between. This CDR3 is 15 amino acids long. The CDR3 loop is CASRYTQGGYTEAFF. In DNA form, the CDR3 reads TGTGCCAGCAGATACACACAGGGTGGATACACTGAAGCTTTCTTT.

The rearrangement joins TRBV11-2 to TRBJ1-1; D is possibly TRBD1 (5 bases). The germline V gene has CDR1 SGHAT and CDR2 FQNNGV. This CDR3 has 18 amino acids. The V gene lost 0 bases and the J gene lost 5 bases, with 22 bases spanning the gap. DNA for the CDR3: TGTGCCAGCAGCTTAGATCGGGGTAGGGTACCTCGGGGGACTGAAGCTTTCTTT. It codes for CASSLDRGRVPRGTEAFF.

V usage is TRBV6-5 and J usage is TRBJ1-2; TRBD1 aligns across 8 bases. V gave up 2 bases and J gave up 7 bases; unmatched junction bases: 9. Germline-derived CDR1 and CDR2 are MNHEY and SVGAGI. CDR3 length: 15 amino acids. For the CDR3, the DNA is TGTGCCAGCAGTTACCGGGCCCAGGGGGCCGTTGGCTACACCTTC. This sequence encodes CASSYRAQGAVGYTF.

The rearrangement joins TRBV14 to TRBJ1-2; TRBD1 matches at 7 bases. This CDR3 spans 15 amino acids. Trimming took 3 bases from V and 5 from J; bases not matched to a gene: 9. Germline CDR1 and CDR2: SGHDN and FVKESK. In DNA form, the CDR3 reads TGTGCCAGCAGCCAGGACAGGTCCCGCGGTTATGGCTACACCTTC. Its protein is CASSQDRSRGYGYTF.

CDR3 nucleotides: TGTGCCAGCAGTTTATCAGCCAAAAACATTCAGTACTTC. Its protein is CASSLSAKNIQYF. The chain is built from TRBV6-5 and TRBJ2-4, with D uncertain. The germline V gene has CDR1 MNHEY and CDR2 SVGAGI. Trimming stripped 4 bases from V and 0 bases from J, with 4 bases between. CDR3 length equals 13 residues.